These T cell receptor beta chains were read from a single sample in a study of cytomegalovirus exposure and HLA in healthy donors. Sequencing was performed with immunoSEQ multiplex PCR; in TCRdb, only in-frame clones are kept and a portion is missing. The repertoire holds about 160,000 clones, with around 79% as singletons. Sequencing input: PBMCs. The receptors come from a man aged 35 to 55 in good health and CMV-seronegative. The CDR3 runs from the conserved cysteine through the conserved F or W. The order of the fields is clone size, J gene, CDR3 length, V gene, D gene, CDR3 protein, CDR3 DNA. A D gene is named only where the DNA matches it firmly. Size tells how often a clone was seen (once, few, many) or the class of an expanded clone, and some rows leave it out.

abundance: NA; j_gene: TRBJ1-4; len: 15; v_gene: TRBV15; d_gene: NA; CDR3aa: CATSRDRSGFEKLFF; CDR3nt: TGTGCCACCAGCAGAGATCGGTCAGGGTTTGAAAAACTGTTTTTT
abundance: NA; j_gene: TRBJ1-4; len: 15; v_gene: TRBV9; d_gene: NA; CDR3aa: CASSVDSSTNEKLFF; CDR3nt: TGTGCCAGCAGCGTAGACAGTTCAACTAATGAAAAACTGTTTTTT
abundance: NA; j_gene: TRBJ1-5; len: 14; v_gene: TRBV19; d_gene: TRBD1; CDR3aa: CASSEDRGNQPQHF; CDR3nt: TGTGCCAGTAGTGAAGACAGGGGGAATCAGCCCCAGCATTTT
abundance: NA; j_gene: TRBJ2-1; len: 15; v_gene: TRBV7-3; d_gene: NA; CDR3aa: CASSLWRGARDEQFF; CDR3nt: TGTGCCAGCAGCTTATGGCGGGGTGCTCGGGATGAGCAGTTCTTC
abundance: NA; j_gene: TRBJ2-1; len: 15; v_gene: TRBV4-2; d_gene: TRBD2; CDR3aa: CASSQEAGGTGEQFF; CDR3nt: TGTGCCAGCAGCCAAGAAGCGGGGGGAACTGGTGAGCAGTTCTTC
abundance: once; j_gene: TRBJ2-1; len: 15; v_gene: TRBV9; d_gene: TRBD2; CDR3aa: CASSRSGGSYNEQFF; CDR3nt: TGTGCCAGCAGTCGTAGCGGGGGGTCCTACAATGAGCAGTTCTTC
abundance: NA; j_gene: TRBJ1-6; len: 14; v_gene: TRBV5-4; d_gene: TRBD1; CDR3aa: CASSLTGGNSPLHF; CDR3nt: TGTGCCAGCAGCTTGACAGGGGGCAATTCACCCCTCCACTTT
abundance: NA; j_gene: TRBJ2-7; len: 13; v_gene: TRBV4-2; d_gene: NA; CDR3aa: CASSQSPGGRQYF; CDR3nt: TGTGCCAGCAGCCAATCCCCAGGTGGAAGGCAGTACTTC
abundance: few; j_gene: TRBJ1-1; len: 15; v_gene: TRBV9; d_gene: NA; CDR3aa: CASSLVTGLDTEAFF; CDR3nt: TGTGCCAGCAGCCTCGTAACAGGGTTGGACACTGAAGCTTTCTTT
abundance: NA; j_gene: TRBJ2-7; len: 15; v_gene: TRBV5-4; d_gene: TRBD1; CDR3aa: CASSLGTGGSYEQYF; CDR3nt: TGTGCCAGCAGCTTAGGGACAGGGGGCAGCTACGAGCAGTACTTC
abundance: NA; j_gene: TRBJ1-3; len: 20; v_gene: TRBV6-4; d_gene: NA; CDR3aa: CASSDSRGGGGVRNGNTIYF; CDR3nt: TGTGCCAGCAGTGACTCGAGGGGAGGCGGGGGCGTTCGAAATGGAAACACCATATATTTT
abundance: NA; j_gene: TRBJ2-7; len: 14; v_gene: TRBV2; d_gene: TRBD1; CDR3aa: CASSDRGFAYEQYF; CDR3nt: TGTGCCAGCAGTGACAGGGGGTTTGCCTACGAGCAGTACTTC
abundance: NA; j_gene: TRBJ2-7; len: 15; v_gene: TRBV27; d_gene: TRBD1; CDR3aa: CASTPDGTGGYEQYF; CDR3nt: TGTGCCAGCACCCCGGACGGGACAGGTGGGTACGAGCAGTACTTC
abundance: NA; j_gene: TRBJ2-5; len: 17; v_gene: TRBV7-3; d_gene: TRBD2; CDR3aa: CASSPRGPSGDLETQYF; CDR3nt: TGTGCCAGCAGCCCAAGAGGTCCTAGCGGGGACCTGGAGACCCAGTACTTC
abundance: NA; j_gene: TRBJ2-7; len: 15; v_gene: TRBV5-6; d_gene: TRBD1; CDR3aa: CASSLSGTGEYEQYF; CDR3nt: TGTGCCAGCAGCTTGTCCGGGACAGGGGAATACGAGCAGTACTTC
abundance: NA; j_gene: TRBJ2-5; len: 13; v_gene: TRBV27; d_gene: NA; CDR3aa: CASSFREGETQYF; CDR3nt: TGTGCCAGCAGTTTTCGGGAAGGAGAGACCCAGTACTTC
abundance: few; j_gene: TRBJ2-4; len: 14; v_gene: TRBV19; d_gene: TRBD1; CDR3aa: CASRGTGGGNIQYF; CDR3nt: TGTGCCAGTAGGGGGACAGGGGGAGGAAACATTCAGTACTTC
abundance: NA; j_gene: TRBJ2-7; len: 14; v_gene: TRBV5-6; d_gene: NA; CDR3aa: CASSSFRGSGEQYF; CDR3nt: TGTGCCAGCAGCTCTTTCAGGGGATCGGGCGAGCAGTACTTC
abundance: NA; j_gene: TRBJ1-1; len: 15; v_gene: TRBV7-9; d_gene: NA; CDR3aa: CASSLARGGITEAFF; CDR3nt: TGTGCCAGCAGCTTAGCCAGGGGCGGAATCACTGAAGCTTTCTTT
abundance: NA; j_gene: TRBJ2-2; len: 14; v_gene: TRBV9; d_gene: NA; CDR3aa: CASSVVRDTGELFF; CDR3nt: TGTGCCAGCAGCGTAGTCAGGGACACCGGGGAGCTGTTTTTT
abundance: NA; j_gene: TRBJ1-6; len: 14; v_gene: TRBV5-5; d_gene: TRBD1; CDR3aa: CASSPGQTNSPLHF; CDR3nt: TGTGCCAGCAGCCCGGGACAGACGAATTCACCCCTCCACTTT
abundance: NA; j_gene: TRBJ1-2; len: 11; v_gene: TRBV28; d_gene: NA; CDR3aa: CASLTGYGYTF; CDR3nt: TGTGCCAGCCTCACAGGGTATGGCTACACCTTC
abundance: NA; j_gene: TRBJ2-5; len: 17; v_gene: TRBV7-9; d_gene: TRBD1; CDR3aa: CASSSNRDRGGQETQYF; CDR3nt: TGTGCCAGCAGCTCTAACAGGGACAGGGGGGGGCAAGAGACCCAGTACTTC
abundance: few; j_gene: TRBJ2-3; len: 16; v_gene: TRBV9; d_gene: NA; CDR3aa: CASSVDLGTGKDTQYF; CDR3nt: TGTGCCAGCAGCGTAGATTTAGGGACTGGAAAAGATACGCAGTATTTT